The 24 T cell receptor delta chains below come from one sample, sequenced in a study of gamma-delta chains in newborns, infants, children. TCRdb reanalysed the reads with CATT. The repertoire holds 4,500 to 5,000 delta-chain clones, 3% to 4% seen once, with approximately 13% in the top ten. Sequencing was carried out using blood. These receptors were taken from a child who was a newborn, infant or young child, either healthy, febrile or measles-vaccinated (not recorded which).

About this clone itself: The sample contains more than one DNA sequence encoding this CDR3. This chain uses TRDV2 with TRDJ3; the match to TRDD3 covers 12 bases. Germline assignment: CDR1 GEAIGNYY and CDR2 EKD. The V and J ends lost 3 bases and 0 bases, in that order; junction bases with no gene match: 2. CDR3 size: 18 residues. The DNA for the CDR3 is TGTGCCTGTGACCTACTGGGGGATACCTCCTGGGACACCCGACAGATGTTTTTC. As protein: CACDLLGDTSWDTRQMFF.

The rearrangement uses TRDV2 and TRDJ3, with 7 bases that match TRDD3. V gave up 2 bases and J gave up 1 base; unmatched junction bases: 7. The V gene's germline CDR1 is GEAIGNYY and CDR2 EKD. The CDR3 contains 18 residues. CDR3 amino acids: CACDILGTPSWDTRQMFF. CDR3 bases: TGTGCCTGTGACATACTGGGGACTCCATCCTGGGACACCCGACAGATGTTTTTC.

The sample holds a few counts of this clone. The chain links TRDV2 to TRDJ3, with 8 bases aligning to TRDD3. V trimming: 2 bases; J trimming: 0 bases; junction bases outside the gene matches: 23. Germline V CDR1 and CDR2: GEAIGNYY, EKD. CDR3 length: 24 amino acids. CDR3 nucleotide sequence: TGTGCCTGTGACAACGTCGAAACTGGGGATACCGGGTTCTTAGGCTCCTGGGACACCCGACAGATGTTTTTC. This codes for CACDNVETGDTGFLGSWDTRQMFF.

Worth noting for this clone: Other DNA variants within this sample encode the same CDR3. The rearrangement links TRDV2 to TRDJ1, with 8 bases lining up with TRDD3. V trimming: 3 bases; J trimming: 2 bases; junction bases outside the gene matches: 4. Looked up from germline, CDR1 is GEAIGNYY and CDR2 is EKD. This CDR3 has 14 amino acids. The CDR3 protein is CACDRLGDTDKLIF. CDR3 nucleotide sequence: TGTGCCTGTGACCGCTTGGGGGATACCGATAAACTCATCTTT.

CDR3 nucleotide sequence: TGTGCTCTTGGGGAACTCTCCTACGGTTGGGGGATACGCGCTCTGTACACCGATAAACTCATCTTT. It codes for CALGELSYGWGIRALYTDKLIF. V is TRDV1 and J is TRDJ1; 11 nucleotides line up with TRDD3. The germline CDR1 and CDR2 sequences are TSWWSYY and QGS. The CDR3 length is 22 residues. J gave up 0 bases and V 0 bases, and 18 bases lay outside the gene matches.

This clone showed up just a few times. V usage is TRDV2 and J usage is TRDJ3, with 9 bases matching TRDD3. V lost 3 bases to trimming and J lost 2 bases; unmatched junction nucleotides: 10. Germline values: CDR1 GEAIGNYY, CDR2 EKD. The CDR3 spans 19 residues. CDR3 in amino acids: CACDWLGDPSPWDTRQMFF. The CDR3 DNA reads TGTGCCTGTGACTGGCTGGGGGATCCGAGCCCCTGGGACACCCGACAGATGTTTTTC.

A few counts support this clone. This specimen includes other DNA sequences encoding the same CDR3. The chain is built from TRDV2 and TRDJ3; 9 positions match TRDD3. The CDR3 contains 20 residues. V lost 0 bases, J lost 0 bases, and 8 bases stayed unmatched. CDR1 and CDR2 from the germline V gene are GEAIGNYY and EKD. The CDR3: CACDTVLGDRSSWDTRQMFF. The CDR3 DNA follows: TGTGCCTGTGACACCGTACTGGGGGACCGCAGCTCCTGGGACACCCGACAGATGTTTTTC.

A note on this clone: A much more abundant neighbour one base away suggests this may be a read error. Other DNA sequences in the sample encode the same CDR3. This rearrangement joins TRDV2 to TRDJ3, with TRDD3 matching 13 bases. Germline lookup yields CDR1 GEAIGNYY and CDR2 EKD. The length of the CDR3 is 20 residues. Trimming took 2 bases from V and 0 from J; bases not matched to a gene: 6. The CDR3 region has the DNA TGTGCCTGTGACATACTGGGGGATACGCGCAGCTCCTGGGACACCCGACAGATGTTTTTC. Encoded protein: CACDILGDTRSSWDTRQMFF.

A few counts support this clone. The chain employs TRDV1 and TRDJ1, with TRDD3 identical over 10 bases. With V trimmed by 2 bases and J by 0 bases, 12 bases remained unmatched. The CDR3 extends over 19 amino acids. Germline V gene data show CDR1 as TSWWSYY and CDR2 as QGS. CDR3 amino acids: CALGERPLLGDCHTDKLIF. DNA of the CDR3: TGTGCTCTTGGGGAAAGGCCCTTACTGGGGGATTGTCACACCGATAAACTCATCTTT.

The gene calls are TRAV29/DV5 and TRDJ1, with 8 bases aligning to TRDD3. Germline V lookup: CDR1 NSMFDY, CDR2 ISSIKDK. The CDR3 runs 15 residues. Unmatched junction bases numbered 8, after V lost 2 bases and J lost 2 bases. CDR3 loop: CAARSIMGDTDKLIF. CDR3 DNA sequence: TGTGCAGCAAGAAGTATAATGGGGGATACCGATAAACTCATCTTT.

On this clone: A much more abundant neighbour one base away suggests this may be a read error. V usage is TRDV2 and J usage is TRDJ3; D is unresolved. This CDR3 is built from 18 residues. V shed 2 bases and J shed 0 bases, with 13 bases lying between them. Looked up from germline, CDR1 is GEAIGNYY and CDR2 is EKD. In nucleotides, the CDR3 is TGTGCCTGTGACAGTATGTGGGAGAGCTCCTGGGACACCCGACAGATGTTTTTC. Amino acids: CACDSMWESSWDTRQMFF.

In the case of this clone: A much more abundant neighbour one base away suggests this may be a read error. The same CDR3 is also encoded by other DNA sequences in this sample. The chain is built from TRDV2 and TRDJ3; 10 nucleotides align to TRDD3. Germline V gene data show CDR1 as GEAIGNYY and CDR2 as EKD. The CDR3 extends over 18 amino acids. With V trimmed by 2 bases and J by 2 bases, 5 bases remained unmatched. CDR3 protein: CACDKVLGDTWDTRQMFF. The CDR3 DNA sequence: TGTGCCTGTGACAAAGTGCTGGGGGATACCTGGGACACCCGACAGATGTTTTTC.

The chain uses TRDV2 and TRDJ3; D unresolved. Looked up from germline, CDR1 is GEAIGNYY and CDR2 is EKD. The CDR3 is 18 residues long. Trimming shortened V by 0 bases and J by 1 base, and 12 bases separated the two germline ends. CDR3 in amino acids: CACDTVLRSSWDTRQMFF. CDR3 nucleotide sequence: TGTGCCTGTGACACCGTACTGAGATCATCCTGGGACACCCGACAGATGTTTTTC.

In this sample, this clone turned up a few times. At one boundary the junction diverges from the germline segment, which might be a read error. The chain carries TRDV2 and TRDJ3, with D possibly being TRDD3 (6 bases). The germline gives CDR1 GEAIGNYY, CDR2 EKD. The CDR3 has 17 amino acids. CDR3 sequence (DNA): TGTGCCTGTGACACGATGGGGGGTACCTGGTACACCCGACAGATGTTTTTC. Amino acids: CACDTMGGTWYTRQMFF.

This clone was detected a few times. Given a much more abundant clone one base away, this may be a read error. This sequence joins TRDV2 and TRDJ2; TRDD3 agrees at 9 bases. Per the germline V gene, CDR1 is GEAIGNYY and CDR2 is EKD. The CDR3 consists of 15 residues. V lost 2 bases and J lost 4; bases outside the gene matches: 4. CDR3 protein: CACDIPGDTTAQLFF. CDR3 in DNA: TGTGCCTGTGACATACCGGGGGATACGACAGCACAACTCTTCTTT.

The V gene is TRDV2, the J gene TRDJ1; 8 positions match TRDD3. The CDR3 has 16 residues. The junction had 8 bases not matched to a gene; V was cut back by 3 bases and J by 0 bases. CDR1 GEAIGNYY and CDR2 EKD come from the germline V gene. CDR3 residues: CACDRLGVSYTDKLIF. The CDR3 bases are TGTGCCTGTGACCGACTGGGGGTCTCGTACACCGATAAACTCATCTTT.

The J gene is TRDJ1, the V gene TRDV2; TRDD3 is a possible D gene (5 bases). Per the germline V gene, CDR1 is GEAIGNYY and CDR2 is EKD. V gave up 3 bases and J gave up 2 bases, with 9 bases separating them. The CDR3 loop spans 13 amino acids. The chain's CDR3 is CACDVLDTDKLIF. The CDR3 region has the DNA TGTGCCTGTGACGTACTGGATACCGATAAACTCATCTTT.

The V gene is TRDV2, the J gene TRDJ3; D may be TRDD3 (6 bases). No J gene was available from TCRdb, and it was assigned here by a germline match of the DNA. The CDR3 length is 20 residues. Trimming cost V 0 bases and J 0 bases, with 17 bases left between them. The V gene's germline CDR1 is GEAIGNYY and CDR2 EKD. CDR3 sequence reads: CACDTVGGTTSSWDTRQMFF. The CDR3 bases are TGTGCCTGTGACACCGTGGGGGGTACGACCAGCTCCTGGGACACCCGACAGATGTTTTTC.

This clone was seen a few times. The rearrangement links TRDV2 to TRDJ3; TRDD3 matches 9 bases. Germline-derived CDR1 and CDR2 are GEAIGNYY and EKD. The CDR3 runs to 21 residues. V shed 3 bases and J 0 bases; nucleotides not matched to a gene: 14. The chain's CDR3 is CACDALLGETGSSWDTRQMFF. The DNA of the CDR3 is TGTGCCTGTGACGCCCTACTGGGGGAGACCGGGAGCTCCTGGGACACCCGACAGATGTTTTTC.

This clone has a handful of counts. The rearrangement uses TRDV2 and TRDJ3, with D possibly TRDD3 on 5 matching bases. CDR1 and CDR2 from the germline V gene are GEAIGNYY and EKD. Trimming took 1 base from V and 2 from J, leaving 26 bases between them. There are 22 residues in the CDR3. The CDR3 sequence: CACDTGTEYWITLAWDTRQMFF. In DNA form, the CDR3 reads TGTGCCTGTGACACAGGGACCGAATACTGGATTACCCTCGCCTGGGACACCCGACAGATGTTTTTC.

This clone came up a few times. Sequence at one end of the junction differs from germline and may be a read error. Other DNA sequences in the sample encode the same CDR3. The V and J genes are TRDV2 and TRDJ2; 9 bases map to TRDD3. The CDR3 totals 14 residues. CDR1 GEAIGNYY and CDR2 EKD come from the germline V gene. CDR3 residues: CACDTWGMPAQLFF. CDR3 bases: TGTGCCTGCGACACCTGGGGGATGCCAGCACAACTCTTCTTT.

This clone was seen more than once but under ten times. The sample carries other DNA sequences with the same CDR3. The chain links TRDV2 to TRDJ3, with 11 positions matching TRDD3. Germline V gene sequence: CDR1 GEAIGNYY, CDR2 EKD. The CDR3 loop spans 19 amino acids. After removal of 0 bases from V and 0 bases from J, the junction contained 3 bases not matched to a gene. Here the CDR3 DNA reads TGTGCCTGTGACACCGCTGGGGGATACAGCTCCTGGGACACCCGACAGATGTTTTTC. Amino acid sequence: CACDTAGGYSSWDTRQMFF.

The V and J genes are TRDV2 and TRDJ3; TRDD3 aligns across 7 bases. V shed 3 bases and J 2 bases; nucleotides not matched to a gene: 6. The germline V gene has CDR1 GEAIGNYY and CDR2 EKD. This CDR3 has 17 residues. CDR3 nucleotide sequence: TGTGCCTGTGACCCCCTGGGGGCCCCCTGGGACACCCGACAGATGTTTTTC. This codes for CACDPLGAPWDTRQMFF.

The gene calls are TRDV2 and TRDJ1; 13 bases are shared with TRDD3. CDR3 size: 18 residues. CDR1 is GEAIGNYY, CDR2 EKD, per germline. V was pared by 3 bases and J by 2 bases, with 11 bases of the junction left unmatched. CDR3 coding DNA: TGTGCCTGTGACCCCGTACTGGGGGATACGCGGAAGACCGATAAACTCATCTTT. It encodes CACDPVLGDTRKTDKLIF.